This is a list of T cell receptor beta chains from one sample in a study of control samples from healthy donors and cancer patients. Here immunoSEQ multiplex PCR was the method, and the copy in TCRdb shows in-frame clones only, minus some. The table includes some 130,000 clones, approximately 94% detected once. The material sequenced was PBMCs. The origin of the receptors is a man between 50 and 59 years old with head and neck cancer. CDR3s leave out the opening cysteine and the closing phenylalanine or tryptophan. The D gene is left open where the match is weak.

d_call: TRBD1; v_call: TRBV19; j_call: TRBJ2-7; cdr3_aa: ASRQQGTYEQY
d_call: -; v_call: TRBV7-7; j_call: TRBJ2-5; cdr3_aa: ASSLVAGIQETQY
d_call: -; v_call: TRBV5-6; j_call: TRBJ2-2; cdr3_aa: ASSLLFWTGELF
d_call: -; v_call: TRBV27; j_call: TRBJ1-1; cdr3_aa: ASSPGGTEAF
d_call: -; v_call: TRBV5-4; j_call: TRBJ2-5; cdr3_aa: ASSPGSYQETQY
d_call: -; v_call: TRBV5-4; j_call: TRBJ1-4; cdr3_aa: ASSYTGRPNEKLF
d_call: -; v_call: TRBV18; j_call: TRBJ2-1; cdr3_aa: ASSPTGSYNEQF
d_call: -; v_call: TRBV11-2; j_call: TRBJ2-7; cdr3_aa: ASSLFEIDYEQY
d_call: -; v_call: TRBV7-9; j_call: TRBJ1-4; cdr3_aa: ASSLDINEKLF
d_call: -; v_call: TRBV7-9; j_call: TRBJ1-4; cdr3_aa: ASSLGGAGKKLF
d_call: -; v_call: TRBV7-2; j_call: TRBJ2-7; cdr3_aa: ASSLGGISYEQY
d_call: -; v_call: TRBV30; j_call: TRBJ1-6; cdr3_aa: AWSVRGGNSPLH
d_call: -; v_call: TRBV6-6; j_call: TRBJ1-1; cdr3_aa: ASSVDRRTEAF
d_call: -; v_call: TRBV2; j_call: TRBJ2-1; cdr3_aa: ASKRSPEYNEQF
d_call: -; v_call: TRBV27; j_call: TRBJ2-7; cdr3_aa: ASSISFMGDEQY
d_call: TRBD1; v_call: TRBV4-2; j_call: TRBJ1-2; cdr3_aa: ASSPGGYGYT
d_call: -; v_call: TRBV7-9; j_call: TRBJ1-4; cdr3_aa: ASSLAGRGEKLF
d_call: -; v_call: TRBV7-2; j_call: TRBJ2-3; cdr3_aa: ASSLERARADTQY
d_call: -; v_call: TRBV27; j_call: TRBJ1-1; cdr3_aa: ASTLGAGDFTEAF
d_call: -; v_call: TRBV4-3; j_call: TRBJ2-7; cdr3_aa: ASSQDIASSGTYEQY
d_call: -; v_call: TRBV6-4; j_call: TRBJ1-1; cdr3_aa: ASMAEANTEAF
d_call: -; v_call: TRBV2; j_call: TRBJ2-2; cdr3_aa: ASTGVVGTGELF
d_call: -; v_call: TRBV3-1/TRBV3-2; j_call: TRBJ1-6; cdr3_aa: ASSQVSFNSPLH
d_call: -; v_call: TRBV11-2; j_call: TRBJ2-3; cdr3_aa: AILKFTGQTDTQY
d_call: -; v_call: TRBV6-6; j_call: TRBJ2-7; cdr3_aa: ASSYWDRSYEQY
d_call: -; v_call: TRBV23-1; j_call: TRBJ1-6; cdr3_aa: ASSHLSGPPNNSPLH
d_call: TRBD1; v_call: TRBV6-6; j_call: TRBJ1-6; cdr3_aa: ASSEPGQTPLH
d_call: TRBD2; v_call: TRBV11-2; j_call: TRBJ2-7; cdr3_aa: ASSLDRTSGGAYEQY
d_call: -; v_call: TRBV14; j_call: TRBJ1-1; cdr3_aa: ASTWGLNTEAF
d_call: -; v_call: TRBV3-1/TRBV3-2; j_call: TRBJ1-2; cdr3_aa: ASSLVGPSVTGYT
d_call: TRBD1; v_call: TRBV6-5; j_call: TRBJ1-4; cdr3_aa: ASSYYRGRSEKLF
d_call: -; v_call: TRBV5-1; j_call: TRBJ2-2; cdr3_aa: ASSLDPGPTGELF
d_call: -; v_call: TRBV24-1; j_call: TRBJ1-5; cdr3_aa: ATSGGNQPQH